This T cell receptor (beta chain) appears in the sequencing data of a study of metastatic and nonmetastatic thyroid tumors. In the study overall: Peripheral blood and tumor or nodule samples from malignant and benign thyroid patients were compared.

General study findings and limits: Reportedly, malignant thyroid tumors had significantly higher TCR beta diversity than benign nodules, in blood and tumor.

With MiXCR, TCRdb called clones anew from the PCR reads. This table holds roughly 18,000 clones, roughly 36% found once. Nobody among the patients had been given any treatment before thyroid surgery. Concerning this clone: Its antigen is not identified. Mismatch with germline at one junction end may stem from a read error.

The CDR3 loop spans 13 amino acids. Germline loops: CDR1 LNHNV, CDR2 YYDKDF (reference sequence). The V gene is TRBV15, the J gene TRBJ1-1; D remains unclear. The clonotype originates from a male donor with papillary thyroid cancer or a benign thyroid nodule (not recorded which). Some clones in this sample may be carry-over from other donors' samples. The material sequenced was tumor tissue. Here the CDR3 reads CATISGSATEVFF. DNA of the CDR3: TGTGCCACCATCAGCGGATCTGCCACTGAAGTTTTCTTT.